This T cell receptor beta chain was profiled in a study of blood T cell repertoires in COVID-19. Across the study: Nucleic acid was either cDNA or gDNA, and it came from T cells, B-cell-depleted T cells, or PBMCs.

The CDR3 loop spans 15 amino acids. The ends were cut back, 5 bases at V and 1 base at J, with 14 bases in the middle. CDR1 and CDR2 (germline): SGHTS, YDEGEE. In the authors' workflow: Researchers report that nucleated cell counts were estimated from reference gene primer amplification. This table comes from immunoSEQ multiplex PCR, and its TCRdb copy is limited to in-frame clones, with some not included. That table furnishes V, J and clone size, whereas the DNA furnished D and trimming. There are hundreds of thousands of clones in the sample; roughly 89% occur only once, and under 7% lies in the top ten.

Sequencing used peripheral blood. The chain has TRBV5-8 and TRBJ2-3; D is unclear. This TCR came from a man in his sixties who had recovered from COVID-19. The CDR3 DNA reads TGTGCCAGCAGTCGGCAGGTTCGCCGCACAGATACGCAGTATTTT. Translating gives CASSRQVRRTDTQYF.